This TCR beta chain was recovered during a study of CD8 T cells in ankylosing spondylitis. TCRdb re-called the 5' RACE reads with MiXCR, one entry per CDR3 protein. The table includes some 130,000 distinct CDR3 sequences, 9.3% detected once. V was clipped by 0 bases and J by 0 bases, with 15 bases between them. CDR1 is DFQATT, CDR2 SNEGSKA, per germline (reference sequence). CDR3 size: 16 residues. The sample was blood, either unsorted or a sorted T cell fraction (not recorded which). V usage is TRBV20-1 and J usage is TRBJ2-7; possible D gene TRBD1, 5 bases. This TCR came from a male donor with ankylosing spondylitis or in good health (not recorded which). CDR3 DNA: TGCAGTGCTAGAGAACAGTGGGGCAGGAGCTCCTACGAGCAGTACTTC. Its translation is CSAREQWGRSSYEQYF.